Many counts were recorded for the clone carrying this TCR beta chain. Its antigen is undetermined. The data were taken from a study of identical twins. This CDR3 comprises 14 residues. V shed 3 bases and J shed 9 bases, with 18 bases lying between them. In germline, CDR1 is SQVTM, CDR2 ANQGSEA. General observations from the study: For out-of-frame beta sequences, excess twin sharing was weaker. Insertions ran lower in abundant cord blood beta clonotypes, though not in memory repertoires. Within monozygotic twins, out-of-frame TCR alpha sharing was underestimated by the models. Alpha sequences that were out-of-frame and twin-shared showed an excess of low generation probability.

TCRdb analysed the 5' RACE reads with MiXCR anew, one entry per CDR3 protein. The sample has approximately 140,000 distinct CDR3 sequences; under 4.5% are singletons. Material: memory T cells sorted from blood. This chain uses TRBV29-1 with TRBJ2-1; maybe TRBD2 (6 bases). The TCR comes from a man between 18 and 29 years old in good health. The CDR3 DNA follows: TGCAGCGTTGATCTGGTAGGCGGGGCGGGTGAGCAGTTCTTC. Protein sequence: CSVDLVGGAGEQFF.